Presented here are 32 T cell receptor beta chains from one specimen sequenced in a study of CD8 T cells in ankylosing spondylitis. Broader study findings: In ankylosing spondylitis blood, a motif of seven to nine highly homologous TCR beta variants appeared characteristic.

The antigens of these receptors remain unknown. TCRdb redid the calling of the 5' RACE reads with MiXCR, one entry per CDR3 protein. The sample lists 250,000 to 350,000 distinct CDR3 sequences, around 7.6% occurring once. The sequenced sample consisted of blood, either unsorted or a sorted T cell fraction (not recorded which). Every receptor here comes from a male donor with ankylosing spondylitis.

This clonotype was seen repeatedly, ten times or more. The genes are TRBV20-1 and TRBJ2-1; TRBD2 matches at 9 bases. CDR3 length: 16 amino acids. CDR1 and CDR2 from the germline V gene are DFQATT and SNEGSKA (reference sequence). Losses at the gene ends were 3 bases for V and 3 bases for J; bases not matched to a gene: 9. The CDR3 nucleotides read TGCAGTGCTAGGGGATCTTCTAGCGGGGACTACAATGAGCAGTTCTTC. It encodes CSARGSSSGDYNEQFF.

The genes are TRBV20-1 and TRBJ2-3; D is perhaps TRBD2 (5 bases). Trimming took off 3 bases at V and 10 bases at J, with 11 bases between the two ends. The germline V gene has CDR1 DFQATT and CDR2 SNEGSKA (reference sequence). The CDR3 spans 11 residues. The CDR3 DNA sequence: TGCAGTGCTAGGATTCGGGGAGCGCAGTATTTT. Protein sequence: CSARIRGAQYF.

This clonotype was recorded many times. The chain recombines TRBV5-1 with TRBJ2-7, with TRBD1 identical over 9 bases. CDR1 is SGHRS, CDR2 YFSETQ, per germline. This CDR3 comprises 16 residues. With 3 bases clipped from V and 0 bases from J, the junction kept 7 bases outside the gene matches. CDR3 region: CASSSRGTGPSYEQYF. In nucleotides, the CDR3 is TGCGCCAGCAGCTCTCGAGGGACAGGGCCCTCCTACGAGCAGTACTTC.

The chain is built from TRBV4-1 and TRBJ2-1, with D perhaps TRBD2 (5 bases). Looked up from germline, CDR1 is MGHRA and CDR2 is YSYEKL. V was shortened by 0 bases and J by 6 bases, with 21 bases between the two germline ends. This CDR3 spans 18 amino acids. The CDR3 DNA reads TGCGCCAGCAGCCAAGATTTAGGAAGCGGTTACCTTTCCAATGAGCAGTTCTTC. Translated, it gives CASSQDLGSGYLSNEQFF.

The rearrangement links TRBV7-9 to TRBJ2-3; 8 bases match TRBD2. V lost 1 base to trimming and J lost 2 bases; unmatched junction nucleotides: 5. CDR1 is SEHNR and CDR2 is FQNEAQ in the germline V gene (reference sequence). This CDR3 has 16 residues. The CDR3 coding sequence is TGTGCCAGCAGCTTAGGGGCGGGAGGTGCCACAGATACGCAGTATTTT. It codes for CASSLGAGGATDTQYF. Based on the CDR3 plus reference TRBV7-9 and TRBJ2-3, the full variable domain is DTGVSQNPRHKITKRGQNVTFRCDPISEHNRLYWYRQTLGQGPEFLTYFQNEAQLEKSRLLSDRFSAERPKGSFSTLEIQRTEQGDSAMYLCASSLGAGGATDTQYFGPGTRLTVL.

This clonotype was recorded a few times. The chain couples TRBV20-1 to TRBJ1-2; D gene ambiguous. CDR1 DFQATT and CDR2 SNEGSKA come from the germline V gene (reference sequence). This CDR3 region has 13 residues. Trimming stripped 2 bases from V and 0 bases from J, with 7 bases between. CDR3 sequence: CSARPEANYGYTF. CDR3 nucleotide sequence: TGCAGTGCTAGACCGGAAGCTAACTATGGCTACACCTTC.

This clonotype was observed many times. This chain uses TRBV7-9 with TRBJ2-2; D perhaps matches TRBD2 (6 bases). V shed 1 base and J shed 3 bases, with 12 bases lying between them. CDR1 is SEHNR, CDR2 FQNEAQ, per germline (reference sequence). The CDR3 extends over 16 amino acids. The CDR3 nucleotides read TGTGCCAGCAGCTTAGGAGAGGCGGGATACACCGGGGAGCTGTTTTTT. Amino acid sequence: CASSLGEAGYTGELFF.

The V call is TRBV28, the J call TRBJ1-1, with 7 bases identical to TRBD1. Per the germline V gene, CDR1 is MDHEN and CDR2 is SYDVKM. CDR3 length equals 15 residues. V shed 5 bases, J shed 3 bases, and the junction held 9 bases outside the gene matches. The CDR3 loop is CASSPIRDRYTEAFF. CDR3 nucleotide sequence: TGTGCCAGCAGTCCAATCCGGGACAGATACACTGAAGCTTTCTTT.

There are a few counts of this clonotype. The rearrangement links TRBV12-3 or TRBV12-4 to TRBJ1-5; D might be TRBD1 (5 bases). CDR3 length: 14 amino acids. Between the trimmed V and J ends, which lost 3 bases and 6 bases, there was a span of 12 bases. CDR3 in amino acids: CASSFGRDAQPQHF. The CDR3 nucleotides read TGTGCCAGCAGTTTTGGCAGGGACGCTCAGCCCCAGCATTTT.

This clonotype was found many times. The J gene is TRBJ1-1, the V gene TRBV28, with D maybe TRBD1 (6 bases). The V gene's germline CDR1 is MDHEN and CDR2 SYDVKM. Trimming cost V 2 bases and J 2 bases, with 15 bases left between them. The CDR3 covers 16 residues. CDR3 in DNA: TGTGCCAGCAGTTTAATTACAGGGAGGAGAAACACTGAAGCTTTCTTT. It encodes CASSLITGRRNTEAFF. Filled out from reference TRBV28 and TRBJ1-1, the complete variable domain reads DVKVTQSSRYLVKRTGEKVFLECVQDMDHENMFWYRQDPGLGLRLIYFSYDVKMKEKGDIPEGYSVSREKKERFSLILESASTNQTSMYLCASSLITGRRNTEAFFGQGTRLTVV.

The chain couples TRBV29-1 to TRBJ2-1; D is unresolved. V lost 4 bases to trimming and J lost 2 bases, with 12 bases between them. Germline CDR1 SQVTM, CDR2 ANQGSEA. The CDR3 runs to 14 residues. The CDR3 loop is CSVGPANPYNEQFF. The CDR3 nucleotides read TGCAGCGTTGGACCAGCGAATCCCTACAATGAGCAGTTCTTC.

This clonotype was seen at least ten times. The chain is built from TRBV12-3 or TRBV12-4 and TRBJ2-1; perhaps TRBD2 as D (5 bases). This CDR3 comprises 12 residues. V lost 5 bases and J lost 5, with 7 bases in between. The CDR3 sequence: CASSTRDNEQFF. The CDR3 nucleotides are TGTGCCAGCAGTACGAGGGACAATGAGCAGTTCTTC.

This clonotype was detected only a few times. The chain links TRBV20-1 to TRBJ1-3; 7 bases fit TRBD1. The CDR3 is made up of 14 amino acids. V shed 3 bases, J shed 4 bases, and the junction held 6 bases outside the gene matches. Germline CDR1 DFQATT, CDR2 SNEGSKA (reference sequence). CDR3 amino acids: CSASRQGVGNTIYF. In DNA, the CDR3 is TGCAGTGCTAGTAGGCAGGGGGTCGGAAACACCATATATTTT.

This clonotype appeared many times. The V gene is TRBV20-1, the J gene TRBJ2-7; TRBD2 matches at 9 bases. V was clipped by 3 bases and J by 2 bases; unmatched bases: 2. There are 13 residues in the CDR3. Germline V gives CDR1 DFQATT, CDR2 SNEGSKA (reference sequence). CDR3 loop: CSARTSGPYEQYF. DNA for the CDR3: TGCAGTGCTAGGACTAGCGGTCCCTACGAGCAGTACTTC.

This clonotype was observed a few times. CDR3 DNA sequence: TGTGCCACCAGCAGAGGACTAGCGGAGTTCTACGAGCAGTACTTC. This encodes CATSRGLAEFYEQYF. The chain employs TRBV15 and TRBJ2-7, with 9 bases aligning to TRBD2. Germline V gives CDR1 LNHNV, CDR2 YYDKDF (reference sequence). CDR3 length equals 15 residues. With 1 base clipped from V and 3 bases from J, the junction kept 4 bases outside the gene matches.

This clonotype was seen a handful of times. This chain joins TRBV7-9 and TRBJ2-4; D possibly matches TRBD1 or TRBD2 (5 bases each). Per germline, CDR1 SEHNR and CDR2 FQNEAQ (reference sequence). This CDR3 has 16 amino acids. V shed 5 bases and J shed 1 base, with 15 bases lying between them. Here the CDR3 reads CASSPWPGLAKNIQYF. DNA for the CDR3: TGTGCCAGCAGCCCTTGGCCGGGGCTGGCCAAAAACATTCAGTACTTC. Based on the CDR3 plus reference TRBV7-9 and TRBJ2-4, the full variable domain is DTGVSQNPRHKITKRGQNVTFRCDPISEHNRLYWYRQTLGQGPEFLTYFQNEAQLEKSRLLSDRFSAERPKGSFSTLEIQRTEQGDSAMYLCASSPWPGLAKNIQYFGAGTRLSVL.

This clonotype has at least ten counts. The chain links TRBV3-1 to TRBJ1-5; no firm D call. Germline lookup yields CDR1 LGHDT and CDR2 YNNKEL (reference sequence). V lost 4 bases to trimming and J lost 2 bases, with 6 bases between them. The CDR3 contains 13 residues. The CDR3 sequence is CASSPDRNQPQHF. In nucleotides, the CDR3 is TGTGCCAGCAGCCCTGACCGCAATCAGCCCCAGCATTTT.

This clonotype appeared a few times. The rearrangement uses TRBV7-9 and TRBJ2-3; weak D call: TRBD1 (6 bases). The CDR3 has 16 residues. Germline CDR1 and CDR2: SEHNR and FQNEAQ (reference sequence). Deletions cut 1 base from V and 0 bases from J, with 11 bases between. The CDR3 is CASSLVGTLSTDTQYF. CDR3 coding DNA: TGTGCCAGCAGCTTAGTCGGGACACTTAGCACAGATACGCAGTATTTT.

The chain links TRBV5-1 to TRBJ2-2, with 9 bases identical to TRBD2. The CDR3 extends over 20 amino acids. J gave up 5 bases and V 0 bases, and 17 bases lay outside the gene matches. CDR1 is SGHRS, CDR2 YFSETQ, per germline. CDR3 coding DNA: TGCGCCAGCAGCTTGGCCCGGGGACAGAATAGCGGGAGTCTTACCGGGGAGCTGTTTTTT. Its protein product is CASSLARGQNSGSLTGELFF.

In this sample, this clonotype turned up many times. V usage is TRBV15 and J usage is TRBJ2-7; 7 bases align to TRBD1. After removal of 2 bases from V and 0 bases from J, the junction contained 19 bases not matched to a gene. The germline CDR1 and CDR2 sequences are LNHNV and YYDKDF (reference sequence). The CDR3 contains 20 residues. The CDR3 bases are TGTGCCACCAGCAGATCCGCCATTCCTTACAGGGGAACCTACTCCTACGAGCAGTACTTC. This encodes CATSRSAIPYRGTYSYEQYF.

A few counts support this clonotype. This chain uses TRBV20-1 with TRBJ1-4; TRBD1 matches at 7 bases. The CDR3 is 15 residues long. With V trimmed by 4 bases and J by 4 bases, 9 bases remained unmatched. In germline, CDR1 is DFQATT, CDR2 SNEGSKA (reference sequence). The CDR3 DNA is TGCAGTGCTATTCCCGGGACAGCAGATAATGAAAAACTGTTTTTT. Its protein is CSAIPGTADNEKLFF.

The table lists this clonotype with a few counts. The rearrangement links TRBV10-2 to TRBJ2-5; D remains ambiguous. This CDR3 contains 14 residues. The germline CDR1 and CDR2 sequences are WSHSY and SAAADI. V was trimmed by 5 bases and J by 2 bases, leaving 12 bases between them. CDR3 loop: CASSSVGRQETQYF. The CDR3 bases are TGCGCCAGCAGTTCTGTAGGCAGACAAGAGACCCAGTACTTC.

This sequence joins TRBV29-1 and TRBJ2-5; D remains unclear. V was pared by 4 bases and J by 4 bases, with 10 bases between. CDR3 length: 12 residues. In germline, CDR1 is SQVTM, CDR2 ANQGSEA. The CDR3 DNA reads TGCAGCGTTGTTCACAGTTCAGAGACCCAGTACTTC. Protein: CSVVHSSETQYF.

At least ten counts were recorded for this clonotype. The gene calls are TRBV6-1 and TRBJ2-1; no definite D call. The V and J ends lost 2 bases and 9 bases respectively, with 17 bases between them. The CDR3 covers 15 residues. Germline V gene sequence: CDR1 MNHNS, CDR2 SASEGT. CDR3 coding DNA: TGTGCCAGCAGTGAATCTGAGGACCCGCCCGGTGAGCAGTTCTTC. Translation: CASSESEDPPGEQFF.

In this sample, this clonotype turned up many times. The V gene is TRBV18, the J gene TRBJ1-1; tentative D call: TRBD1 (6 bases). V was pared by 2 bases and J by 1 base, with 8 bases between. Germline V gene lookup returns CDR1 KGHSH and CDR2 LQKENI. The CDR3 totals 14 residues. CDR3 nucleotides: TGTGCCAGCTCACCAGGGGGCTGGAACACTGAAGCTTTCTTT. This sequence encodes CASSPGGWNTEAFF.

This clonotype was seen more than once but under ten times. The chain is built from TRBV9 and TRBJ2-1; D is possibly TRBD1 (6 bases). The CDR3 covers 14 residues. Trimming cost V 0 bases and J 8 bases, with 12 bases left between them. Germline CDR1 SGDLS, CDR2 YYNGEE. The CDR3 reads CASSVAQGLDEQFF. CDR3 sequence (DNA): TGTGCCAGCAGCGTAGCTCAGGGGCTAGATGAGCAGTTCTTC.

This clonotype was detected many times. The chain employs TRBV28 and TRBJ2-1, with 9 positions matching TRBD1. The CDR3 is 17 amino acids. V trimming: 4 bases; J trimming: 4 bases; junction bases outside the gene matches: 11. CDR1 and CDR2 (germline): MDHEN, SYDVKM. The CDR3 DNA reads as TGTGCCAGCAGTTCCCTAATCGGGACAGGGATATACAATGAGCAGTTCTTC. Protein product: CASSSLIGTGIYNEQFF.

J is TRBJ2-5 and V is TRBV4-2; maybe TRBD2 (5 bases). V lost 4 bases to trimming and J lost 5 bases, with 17 bases between them. CDR3 length equals 15 residues. Germline CDR1 LGHNA, CDR2 YNFKEQ. This CDR3 reads CASSRTALWAETQYF. CDR3 nucleotide sequence: TGTGCCAGCAGCCGGACTGCTTTATGGGCCGAGACCCAGTACTTC.

The genes are TRBV29-1 and TRBJ2-1; 14 bases fit TRBD2. V was pared by 4 bases and J by 9 bases, with 2 bases of the junction left unmatched. The CDR3 length is 13 residues. Per the germline V gene, CDR1 is SQVTM and CDR2 is ANQGSEA. This CDR3 reads CSVGLAGGGEQFF. CDR3 bases: TGCAGCGTTGGACTAGCGGGAGGGGGTGAGCAGTTCTTC.

There are a few counts of this clonotype. V usage is TRBV18 and J usage is TRBJ1-1; possible D gene TRBD1, 6 bases. The V gene's germline CDR1 is KGHSH and CDR2 LQKENI. This CDR3 has 12 amino acids. The V gene lost 4 bases and the J gene lost 7 bases, with 10 bases spanning the gap. The CDR3 nucleotides read TGTGCCAGCTCACGGGGGGCTGGTGAAGCTTTCTTT. It encodes CASSRGAGEAFF.

This chain uses TRBV7-9 with TRBJ2-3; D might be TRBD2 (5 bases). The CDR3 runs 15 residues. Looked up from germline, CDR1 is SEHNR and CDR2 is FQNEAQ (reference sequence). With 0 bases removed from V and 2 bases from J, the gap between germline ends came to 9 bases. The CDR3 is CASSLADYLTDTQYF. The CDR3 bases are TGTGCCAGCAGCTTAGCTGACTACCTCACAGATACGCAGTATTTT.

The chain links TRBV30 to TRBJ2-1; TRBD1 is a possible D gene (6 bases). V lost 2 bases and J lost 9, with 14 bases in between. Per germline, CDR1 GTSNPN and CDR2 SVGIG (reference sequence). This CDR3 spans 13 amino acids. Here the CDR3 reads CAWSRDVGAEQFF. In DNA, the CDR3 is TGTGCCTGGAGTAGGGACGTGGGGGCTGAGCAGTTCTTC.